This T cell receptor beta chain was retrieved from a study of blood T cell repertoires in COVID-19 (dated by TCRdb to 2020 to 2022). The study in broad terms: The collaborator samples originated in the United States, Italy and Spain and spanned the acute and convalescent phases of COVID-19. Where available, HLA class I and class II types were taken from metadata supplied by the sample provider and were not determined by assay-based typing. Deeply sampled blood TCRbeta repertoires from subjects exposed to, actively infected with, or recovered from COVID-19 were included in the dataset. The samples were drawn from the first 160 participants of the ongoing ImmuneRACE study and from more than 1,000 subjects provided by 6 global collaborators. A de-identified subject ID, COVID-19 status, age in years and sex were almost always included in the sample metadata. The repertoires were made available in a free public database intended to serve as a resource for research on the immune response to SARS-CoV-2. The prospective study material was composed of cDNA or gDNA derived from T cells, B-cell-depleted T cells, or PBMCs.

What the study reported, not specific to this receptor: The amount of clinical and demographic metadata varied by source and participant and was provided uncurated.

A remark on this clone: The specificity of this receptor is unknown. The input lacks base qualities; no much larger clone sits a single base away.

TCRbeta CDR3 regions were amplified from genomic DNA using the immunoSEQ Assay, a bias-controlled multiplex PCR. The authors processed their data as follows. Nucleated cell counts per sample were estimated from amplification of reference gene primers within the assay. To quantify the absolute abundance of each unique TCRbeta CDR3 rearrangement, sequence reads were collapsed and filtered. For each sample, productive Simpson clonality was calculated by taking the square root of Simpson's diversity index across productive rearrangements. Imported from immuneACCESS, the table was reduced by TCRdb to in-frame sequences with V and J called. These copies leave out some clones; in studies compared against another copy, an unresolved V gene accounts for under half, and the cause of the remainder is not known. The D gene and trimming were derived from the DNA, and the V and J assignments and clone size from that table. In all, the sample holds approximately 200,000 clones, and more than 65% of those were seen once. Of the sample, about 2.9% is held by the ten largest clones.

Clipping removes 7 bases from V and 1 base from J, with 6 as the unmatched junction base count. Measured from the cysteine to the phenylalanine, the CDR3 is 15 residues long. Only CDR3 DNA is held: 45 bases, read in frame from base 1. Based on the germline V gene, the CDR1 and CDR2 sequences are MNHEY and SVGAGI. A second Seattle source provided samples from volunteer blood donors who had recovered from COVID-19. The collaborating institutions used their own protocols to collect whole blood in K2EDTA tubes. Collaborator samples were shipped for TCRbeta analysis as frozen whole blood, isolated PBMCs, or DNA extracted from either sample type.

The sequencing input was peripheral blood. This sequence originates from a young woman who had recovered from COVID-19. The sequence is built from TRBV6-5 and TRBJ2-2; a stretch of 7 junction bases matches TRBD2. CDR3 loop: CASMGGGVNTGELFF. In nucleotide form, the sequence is TGTGCCAGCATGGGGGGAGGGGTGAACACCGGGGAGCTGTTTTTT.